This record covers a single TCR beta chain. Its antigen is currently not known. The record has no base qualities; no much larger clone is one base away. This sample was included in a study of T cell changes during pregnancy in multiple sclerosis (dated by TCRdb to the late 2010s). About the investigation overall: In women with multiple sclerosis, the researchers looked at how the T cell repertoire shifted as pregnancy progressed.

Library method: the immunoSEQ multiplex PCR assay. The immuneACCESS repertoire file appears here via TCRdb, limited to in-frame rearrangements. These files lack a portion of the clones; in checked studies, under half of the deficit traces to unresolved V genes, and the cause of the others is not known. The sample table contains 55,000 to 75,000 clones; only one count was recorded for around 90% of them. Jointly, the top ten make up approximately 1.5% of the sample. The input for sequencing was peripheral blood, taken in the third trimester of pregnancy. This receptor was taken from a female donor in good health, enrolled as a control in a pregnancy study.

The DNA sequence reads TGCGCCAGCAGCCCCGGGGCGGGACAGCAAGATACGCAGTATTTT. Its amino acids are CASSPGAGQQDTQYF. The rearranged chain carries TRBV4-3 and TRBJ2-3; the best D guess is TRBD1, with 7 bases matching. Taken from the germline V gene, the CDR1 and CDR2 loops are LGHNA and YSLEER. The CDR3 numbers 15 residues from cysteine through phenylalanine. The DNA shown is the 45-base CDR3, in frame from base 1. The junction carries 16 bases between V and J, which are trimmed by 4 bases and 5 bases respectively.